Following are 2 T cell receptor beta chains from one sample sequenced in a study of T cell repertoires in cytomegalovirus infection. TCRdb re-called the reads with MiXCR, one entry per CDR3 protein. The sample consists of 900,000 to 950,000 distinct CDR3 sequences, around 29% of them appearing once. These receptors' targets are unknown. The sequencing used cultured CD8+ T cells from PBMCs, collected from culture after CMV antigen stimulation. These receptors originate from a human donor in good health (CMV status not recorded). Some clones in this sample may be carry-over from other donors' samples.

A few counts support this clonotype. The chain joins TRBV2 to TRBJ2-6; D ambiguous. Trimming removed 7 bases from V and 0 bases from J, with 10 bases in between. From germline, CDR1 is SNHLY and CDR2 FYNNEI. This CDR3 comprises 15 residues. Here the CDR3 DNA reads TGTGCCAGCATTTCGAGCGCCTCTGGGGCCAACGTCCTGACTTTC. Protein sequence: CASISSASGANVLTF. The variable domain in full, completed from reference TRBV2 and TRBJ2-6, reads EPEVTQTPSHQVTQMGQEVILRCVPISNHLYFYWYRQILGQKVEFLVSFYNNEISEKSEIFDDQFSVERPDGSNFTLKIRSTKLEDSAMYFCASISSASGANVLTFGAGSRLTVL.

The table lists this clonotype with a few counts. The chain carries TRBV3-1 and TRBJ2-7; 7 nucleotides match TRBD2. Germline assignment: CDR1 LGHDT and CDR2 YNNKEL (reference sequence). V shed 3 bases, J shed 1 base, and the junction held 12 bases outside the gene matches. The CDR3 is 17 residues long. This CDR3 is CASSQVWKRDGSYEQYF. In nucleotides, the CDR3 is TGTGCCAGCAGCCAGGTGTGGAAGCGGGACGGATCCTACGAGCAGTACTTC.